This T cell receptor (beta chain) is from a study of blood T cell repertoires in COVID-19. Study-level information: Acute-phase and convalescent COVID-19 samples originated in the United States, Italy and Spain. In each case, the material was cDNA or gDNA derived from T cells, B-cell-depleted T cells, or PBMCs.

Some clones are missing from TCRdb's copy, which holds only in-frame ones; the method was immunoSEQ multiplex PCR. The sample includes 110,000 or so clones, 90% seen only once; the top ten take around 1.1%. The CDR3 is 15 amino acids. V lost 3 bases and J lost 7; bases outside the gene matches: 8. Germline-derived CDR1 and CDR2 are LNHDA and SQIVND (reference sequence). The V and J genes are TRBV19 and TRBJ2-1, with 8 bases identical to TRBD2. This sequence was found in a human donor in a cohort sampled during active COVID-19. The specimen sequenced was peripheral blood. The CDR3 DNA reads as TGTGCCAGTAGTATTAGCGGGAATAACTTTAATGAGCAGTTCTTC. Translated, it gives CASSISGNNFNEQFF.